Here is one TCR beta chain with its context. Its target is not known. Brentuximab vedotin exposure varied, and every patient relapsed after autologous stem cell transplantation. Reported best responses ranged across complete response, partial response or progressive disease. The sample is drawn from a study of PD-1 blockade in classical Hodgkin lymphoma. Here immunoSEQ multiplex PCR was the method, and the copy in TCRdb shows in-frame clones only, minus some. The sample lists over 80,000 clones, around 90% occurring once. Study findings and constraints: Unlike CD8+ TCR diversity, which did not rise significantly by C4D1, CD4+ TCR diversity did. Reported baseline diversity: healthy donors highest, relapsed/refractory patients lowest. Those starting nivolumab under 1 year post-ASCT were excluded.

Germline V lookup: CDR1 SGHRS, CDR2 YFSETQ. The CDR3 totals 15 residues. V shed 4 bases and J shed 8 bases, with 19 bases lying between them. The origin of this receptor is a human donor with classical Hodgkin lymphoma. The J gene is TRBJ2-4, the V gene TRBV5-1, with D perhaps TRBD2 (5 bases). The source material was peripheral blood mononuclear cells (PBMCs), sampled at baseline. The CDR3 coding sequence is TGCGCCAGCAGCCCTGAGGACGTGAGGGCGGACATTCAGTACTTC. Translating it yields CASSPEDVRADIQYF.